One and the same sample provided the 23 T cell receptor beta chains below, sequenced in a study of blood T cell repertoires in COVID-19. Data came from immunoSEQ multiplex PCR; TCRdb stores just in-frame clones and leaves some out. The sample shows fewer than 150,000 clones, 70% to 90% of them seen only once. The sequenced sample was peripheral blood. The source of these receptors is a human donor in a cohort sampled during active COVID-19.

The CDR3, as DNA: TGTGCCAGCAGGAGGGGGCTACCTACCGGGGAGCTGTTTTTT. Its translation is CASRRGLPTGELFF. The chain recombines TRBV6-5 with TRBJ2-2; 7 bases are shared with TRBD1. Germline CDR1 MNHEY, CDR2 SVGAGI. Trimming took 6 bases from V and 5 from J; bases not matched to a gene: 6. This CDR3 is built from 14 residues.

The CDR3 sequence is CASSQRGLGLEQYF. CDR3 DNA: TGTGCCAGCAGCCAGAGAGGTTTGGGTCTCGAGCAGTACTTC. The chain recombines TRBV3-1 (or the pseudogene TRBV3-2) with TRBJ2-7, with D hard to call. Germline V CDR1 and CDR2: LGHDT, YNNKEL (reference sequence). The V end was cut by 3 bases, the J end by 6 bases, with 15 bases between. This CDR3 region has 14 residues.

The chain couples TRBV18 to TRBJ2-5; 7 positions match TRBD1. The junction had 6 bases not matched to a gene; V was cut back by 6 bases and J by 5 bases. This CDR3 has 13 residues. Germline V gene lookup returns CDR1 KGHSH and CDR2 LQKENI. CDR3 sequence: CASSKQGSETQYF. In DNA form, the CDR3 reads TGTGCCAGCTCGAAACAGGGGTCGGAGACCCAGTACTTC.

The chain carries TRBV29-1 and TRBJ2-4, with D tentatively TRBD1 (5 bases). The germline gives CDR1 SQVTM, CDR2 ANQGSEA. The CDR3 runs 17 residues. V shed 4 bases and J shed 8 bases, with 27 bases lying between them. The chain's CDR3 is CSVVGPLGDRRSDIQYF. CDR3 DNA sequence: TGCAGCGTTGTAGGCCCCCTTGGTGACAGAAGGTCAGACATTCAGTACTTC.

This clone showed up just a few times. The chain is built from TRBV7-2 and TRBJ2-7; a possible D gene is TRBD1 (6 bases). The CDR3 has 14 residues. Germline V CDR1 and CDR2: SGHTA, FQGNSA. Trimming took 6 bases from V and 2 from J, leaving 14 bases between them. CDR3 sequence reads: CASSANWGPYEQYF. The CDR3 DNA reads TGTGCCAGCAGTGCGAATTGGGGGCCCTACGAGCAGTACTTC. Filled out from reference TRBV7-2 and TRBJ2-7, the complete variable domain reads GAGVSQSPSNKVTEKGKDVELRCDPISGHTALYWYRQSLGQGLEFLIYFQGNSAPDKSGLPSDRFSAERTGGSVSTLTIQRTQQEDSAVYLCASSANWGPYEQYFGPGTRLTVT.

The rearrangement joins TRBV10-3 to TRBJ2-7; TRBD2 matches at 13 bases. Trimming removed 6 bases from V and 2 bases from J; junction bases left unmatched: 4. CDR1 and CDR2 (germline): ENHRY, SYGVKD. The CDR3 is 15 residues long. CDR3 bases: TGTGCCATCAGCCATGGGACTAGCGGGGCCTACGAGCAGTACTTC. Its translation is CAISHGTSGAYEQYF.

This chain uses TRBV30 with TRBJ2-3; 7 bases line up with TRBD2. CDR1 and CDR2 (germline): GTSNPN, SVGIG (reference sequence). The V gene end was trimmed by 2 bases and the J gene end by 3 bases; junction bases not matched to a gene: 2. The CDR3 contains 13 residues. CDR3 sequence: CAWSRGGTDTQYF. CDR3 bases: TGTGCCTGGAGTCGGGGAGGGACAGATACGCAGTATTTT.

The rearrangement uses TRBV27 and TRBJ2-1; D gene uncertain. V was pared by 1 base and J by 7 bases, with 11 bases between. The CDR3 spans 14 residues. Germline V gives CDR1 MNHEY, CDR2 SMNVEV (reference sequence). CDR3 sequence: CASSLFTTQNEQFF. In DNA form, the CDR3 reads TGTGCCAGCAGTTTATTTACTACCCAGAATGAGCAGTTCTTC.

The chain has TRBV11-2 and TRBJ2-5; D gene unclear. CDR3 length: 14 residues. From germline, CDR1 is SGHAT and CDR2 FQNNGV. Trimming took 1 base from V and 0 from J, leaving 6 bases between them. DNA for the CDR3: TGTGCCAGCAGCTTAGGGGCAGACCAAGAGACCCAGTACTTC. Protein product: CASSLGADQETQYF.

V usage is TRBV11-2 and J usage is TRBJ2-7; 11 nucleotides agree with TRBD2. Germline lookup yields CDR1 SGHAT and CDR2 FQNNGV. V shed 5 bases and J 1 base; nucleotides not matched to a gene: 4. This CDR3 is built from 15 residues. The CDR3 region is CASSPTSGESYEQYF. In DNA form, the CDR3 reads TGTGCCAGCAGCCCGACTAGCGGGGAGTCCTACGAGCAGTACTTC.

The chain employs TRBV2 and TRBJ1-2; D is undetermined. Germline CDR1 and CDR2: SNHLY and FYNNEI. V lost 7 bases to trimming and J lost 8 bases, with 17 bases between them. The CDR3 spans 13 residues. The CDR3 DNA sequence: TGTGCCAGCACCTTGGGCCCAATCGGAGGCTACACCTTC. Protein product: CASTLGPIGGYTF.

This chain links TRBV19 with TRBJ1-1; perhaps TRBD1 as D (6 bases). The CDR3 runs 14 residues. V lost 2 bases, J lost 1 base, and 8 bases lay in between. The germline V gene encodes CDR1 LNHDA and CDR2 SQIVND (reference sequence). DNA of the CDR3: TGTGCCAGTAGTATACCGGGACAGAACACTGAAGCTTTCTTT. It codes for CASSIPGQNTEAFF.

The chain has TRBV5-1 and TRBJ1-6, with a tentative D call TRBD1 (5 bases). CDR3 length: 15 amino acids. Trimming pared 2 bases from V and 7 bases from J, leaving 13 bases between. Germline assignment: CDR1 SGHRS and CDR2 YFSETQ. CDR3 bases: TGCGCCAGCAGCTTTGGGGCAGTCGTCAATTCACCCCTCCACTTT. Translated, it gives CASSFGAVVNSPLHF.

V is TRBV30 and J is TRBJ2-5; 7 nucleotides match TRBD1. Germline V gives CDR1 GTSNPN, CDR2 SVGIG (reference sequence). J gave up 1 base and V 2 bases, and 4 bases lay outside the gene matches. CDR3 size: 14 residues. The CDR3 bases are TGTGCCTGGAGTAGGGGACAGTCCCAAGAGACCCAGTACTTC. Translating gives CAWSRGQSQETQYF. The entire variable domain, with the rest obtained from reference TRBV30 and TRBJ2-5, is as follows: SQTIHQWPATLVQPVGSPLSLECTVEGTSNPNLYWYRQAAGRGLQLLFYSVGIGQISSEVPQNLSASRPQDRQFILSSKKLLLSDSGFYLCAWSRGQSQETQYFGPGTRLLVL.

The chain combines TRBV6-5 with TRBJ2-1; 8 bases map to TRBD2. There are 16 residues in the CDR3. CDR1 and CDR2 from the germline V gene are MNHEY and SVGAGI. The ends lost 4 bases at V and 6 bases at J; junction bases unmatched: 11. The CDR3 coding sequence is TGTGCCAGCAGTTCTCCCGCGGGGGGACTCCCCAATGAGCAGTTCTTC. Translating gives CASSSPAGGLPNEQFF.

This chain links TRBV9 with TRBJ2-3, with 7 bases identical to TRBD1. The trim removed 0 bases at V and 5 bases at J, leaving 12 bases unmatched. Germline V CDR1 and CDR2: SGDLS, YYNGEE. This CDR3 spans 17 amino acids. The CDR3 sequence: CASSVGGGRGLGDTQYF. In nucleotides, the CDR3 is TGTGCCAGCAGCGTAGGAGGTGGAAGGGGGCTAGGAGATACGCAGTATTTT.

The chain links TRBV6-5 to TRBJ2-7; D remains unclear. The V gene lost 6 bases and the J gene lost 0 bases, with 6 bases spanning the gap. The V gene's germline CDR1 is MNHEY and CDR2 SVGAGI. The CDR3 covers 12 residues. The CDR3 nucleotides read TGTGCCAGCAGACAGAACTCCTACGAGCAGTACTTC. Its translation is CASRQNSYEQYF.

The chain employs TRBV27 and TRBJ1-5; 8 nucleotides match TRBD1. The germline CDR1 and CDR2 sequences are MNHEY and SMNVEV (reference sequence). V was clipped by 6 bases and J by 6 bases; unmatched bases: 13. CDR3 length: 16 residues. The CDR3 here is CASRPGAGGAGQPQHF. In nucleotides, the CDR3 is TGTGCCAGCAGGCCAGGGGCAGGGGGCGCGGGTCAGCCCCAGCATTTT.

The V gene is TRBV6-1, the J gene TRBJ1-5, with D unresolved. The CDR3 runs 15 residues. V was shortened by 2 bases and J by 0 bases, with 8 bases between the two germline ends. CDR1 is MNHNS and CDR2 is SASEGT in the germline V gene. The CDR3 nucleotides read TGTGCCAGCAGTGAACCGGTTGATAGCAATCAGCCCCAGCATTTT. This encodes CASSEPVDSNQPQHF.

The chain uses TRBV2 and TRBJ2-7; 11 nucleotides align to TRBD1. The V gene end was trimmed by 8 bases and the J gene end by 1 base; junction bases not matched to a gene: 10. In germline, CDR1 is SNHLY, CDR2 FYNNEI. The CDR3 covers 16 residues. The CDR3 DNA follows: TGTGCCAGCGGTCCTATCGGGACAGGGGGTTCCTACGAGCAGTACTTC. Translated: CASGPIGTGGSYEQYF. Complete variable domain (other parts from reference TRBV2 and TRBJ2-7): EPEVTQTPSHQVTQMGQEVILRCVPISNHLYFYWYRQILGQKVEFLVSFYNNEISEKSEIFDDQFSVERPDGSNFTLKIRSTKLEDSAMYFCASGPIGTGGSYEQYFGPGTRLTVT.

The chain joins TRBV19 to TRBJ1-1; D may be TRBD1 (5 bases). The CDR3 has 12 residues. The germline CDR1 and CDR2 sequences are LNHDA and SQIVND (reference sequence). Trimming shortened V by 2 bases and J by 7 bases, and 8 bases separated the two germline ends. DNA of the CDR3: TGTGCCAGTAGTATATGGGGGGATGAAGCTTTCTTT. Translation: CASSIWGDEAFF.

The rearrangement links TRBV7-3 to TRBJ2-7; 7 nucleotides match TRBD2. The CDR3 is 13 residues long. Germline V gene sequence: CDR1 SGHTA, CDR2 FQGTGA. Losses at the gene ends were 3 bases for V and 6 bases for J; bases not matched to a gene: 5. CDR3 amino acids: CASSFTSAGEQYF. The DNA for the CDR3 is TGTGCCAGCAGCTTTACTAGCGCTGGCGAGCAGTACTTC.

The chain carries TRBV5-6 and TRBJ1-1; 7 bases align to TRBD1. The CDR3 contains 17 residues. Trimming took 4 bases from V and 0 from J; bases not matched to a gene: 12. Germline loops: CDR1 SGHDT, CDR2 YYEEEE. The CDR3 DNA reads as TGTGCCAGCAGCCCCACCCGGACAGGCGCCTTGAACACTGAAGCTTTCTTT. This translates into CASSPTRTGALNTEAFF.